What follows is one T cell receptor beta chain and its context. Its antigen is undetermined. Here immunoSEQ multiplex PCR was the method, and the copy in TCRdb shows in-frame clones only, minus some. Of 2 million to 2.5 million clones in the sample, 93% are singletons; the top ten hold 0.35% to 0.45%. Germline CDR1 reads SGHNT; CDR2 reads YYREEE (reference sequence). The CDR3 totals 15 residues. Trimming stripped 4 bases from V and 2 bases from J, with 13 bases between. This sample was included in a study of shared clonotypes between healthy human individuals. Study results and limitations: An anticipated effect of sequencing depth on clonotype sharing among donors was recognized.

The clonotype originates from a man aged 18 to 30 in good health. Some clones in this sample may be carry-over from other donors' samples. The source material was naive CD4+ T cells from PBMCs. This sample's subset: CD45RA+ positively selected. V and J are TRBV5-4 and TRBJ2-1; D is ambiguous. The CDR3, as DNA: TGTGCCAGCAGCCCGGGCAGGTTTCCCTACAATGAGCAGTTCTTC. Amino acids: CASSPGRFPYNEQFF.